The clone carrying this T cell receptor beta chain occurred once. All enrollees were roughly 18 to 90 years old and from fewer than 25 US areas. The data belong to a study of blood T cell repertoires in COVID-19. The overall study: Symptom resolution, clearance, or two negative PCRs marked donors in Cohort 3 as recovered. From T cells, B-cell-depleted T cells, or PBMCs came the material, which was cDNA or gDNA.

In the study's own analysis: Reference gene primer amplification gave estimated nucleated cell counts. This table comes from immunoSEQ multiplex PCR, and its TCRdb copy is limited to in-frame clones, with some not included. That table gives V, J and clone size, and the DNA gave D and trimming. The sample lists approximately 250,000 clones; about 88% were seen once. This clonotype was sampled from a woman aged 60 to 75 in a cohort exposed to, infected with or recovered from COVID-19 (not recorded which). The sample taken for sequencing was PBMCs or T cells enriched from blood (not recorded which).

The CDR3 protein is CASSSGDSGNTIYF. The CDR3 nucleotides are TGTGCCAGCAGTTCGGGGGACTCTGGAAACACCATATATTTT. V usage is TRBV6-6 and J usage is TRBJ1-3, with a tentative D call TRBD1 (5 bases). Between the trimmed V and J ends, which lost 4 bases and 0 bases, there was a span of 7 bases. The germline V gene has CDR1 MNHNY and CDR2 SVGAGI (reference sequence). CDR3 size: 14 residues.